Listed below are T cell receptor beta chains from one sample, sequenced in a study of spatial heterogeneity in lung cancer. MiXCR, run by TCRdb on the 5' RACE reads, gives a single entry per CDR3 protein. The repertoire holds about 120,000 distinct CDR3 sequences, with less than 15% as singletons. The sequencing used PBMCs, collected at follow-up. The source of these receptors is a male donor with early-stage non-small cell lung cancer. Each CDR3 is given with its conserved first and last residue. A D gene is named only where the DNA matches it firmly. Size is omitted from some rows. Given values are once, few, many or a class for expanded clones.

>NA|TRBJ2-5|TRBV7-7|TRBD2
TGTGCTAGCAGCTTAGGACTAGAACTACAAGAGACCCAGTACTTC
CASSLGLELQETQYF
>NA|TRBJ1-1|TRBV6-2/TRBV6-3|NA
TGTGCCAGCAGCCCACCACGGGGGGCTAATCTCCTCGAATCTAGGGATACTGAAGCTTTCTTT
CASSPPRGANLLESRDTEAFF
>few|TRBJ2-1|TRBV7-2|TRBD2
TGTGCCAGCAGCTTATCTAGCGGGGTTTACAATGAGCAGTTCTTC
CASSLSSGVYNEQFF
>NA|TRBJ2-2|TRBV15|NA
TGTGCCACCAGCAGACCAGGGGTGAACACCGGGGAGCTGTTTTTT
CATSRPGVNTGELFF
>NA|TRBJ1-2|TRBV6-6|NA
TGTGCCAGCAAAGAAGACGGTGCTAACTATGGCTACACCTTC
CASKEDGANYGYTF
>few|TRBJ1-5|TRBV28|NA
TGTGCCAGCAGGCTGCTCGGAAGACAGCCCCAGCATTTT
CASRLLGRQPQHF
>NA|TRBJ1-1|TRBV7-3|NA
TGTGCCAGCAGCCCCGGGGAGGGCCGAGCTTTCTTT
CASSPGEGRAFF
>NA|TRBJ1-1|TRBV9|NA
TGTGCCAGCAGCACCGGGGAGACAATGAACACTGAAGCTTTCTTT
CASSTGETMNTEAFF
>NA|TRBJ1-5|TRBV11-2|NA
TGTGCCAGCAGCTCAGGAAGCATGGAGCCCCAGCATTTT
CASSSGSMEPQHF
>few|TRBJ2-7|TRBV4-3|NA
TGCGCCAGCAGCCCAGCCACCACCTACGAGCAGTACTTC
CASSPATTYEQYF
>NA|TRBJ2-2|TRBV2|TRBD1
TGTGCCAGCAGGTGGGGACAGGCGAACACCGGGGAGCTGTTTTTT
CASRWGQANTGELFF
>few|TRBJ1-4|TRBV5-5|NA
TGTGCCAGCAGCCTGTGGGGGAGCGATGAAAAACTGTTTTTT
CASSLWGSDEKLFF
>NA|TRBJ2-5|TRBV6-6|NA
TGTGCCAGCAGTCCCCCCTCAAGCGGACAAGAGACCCAGTACTTC
CASSPPSSGQETQYF
>few|TRBJ1-5|TRBV12-3/TRBV12-4|TRBD1
TGTGCCAGCCTCATCGGGGACAGGGAGGGGTTCCAGCCCCAGCATTTT
CASLIGDREGFQPQHF
>many|TRBJ2-3|TRBV20-1|TRBD1
TGCAGTGCAAGAGGGGGCGCAGATACGCAGTATTTT
CSARGGADTQYF
>many|TRBJ2-5|TRBV5-1|NA
TGCGCCAGCAGCTGGCAGCAAAAAGAGACCCAGTACTTC
CASSWQQKETQYF
>few|TRBJ2-2|TRBV2|TRBD1
TGTGCCAGCAGCAGGACAGGGACGAACACCGGGGAGCTGTTTTTT
CASSRTGTNTGELFF
>NA|TRBJ1-6|TRBV20-1|TRBD1
TGCAGTGCTAGACCTACAGGGGGTAATTCACCCCTCCACTTT
CSARPTGGNSPLHF
>few|TRBJ1-2|TRBV3-1|TRBD1
TGTGCCAGCAGCGGGGGACAGGGAGGCGGCTACACCTTC
CASSGGQGGGYTF
>few|TRBJ2-1|TRBV20-1|NA
TGCAGTGCGAGGAAACCAGGGTTCACGGATGAGCAGTTCTTC
CSARKPGFTDEQFF
>few|TRBJ2-7|TRBV27|TRBD1
TGTGCCAGCAGTCCCGCAGGGGGTTTCTACGAGCAGTACTTC
CASSPAGGFYEQYF
>NA|TRBJ1-5|TRBV6-2/TRBV6-3|TRBD1
TGTGCCAGCACCGCCCTCGGCACAGGGGGCTTACAGCCCCAGCATTTT
CASTALGTGGLQPQHF
>NA|TRBJ2-5|TRBV2|NA
TGTGCCAGCAGTGAAGGGCTCCAAGAGACCCAGTACTTC
CASSEGLQETQYF
>many|TRBJ1-1|TRBV29-1|TRBD1
TGCAGCGTTGCTACAGGGGGCCTTGGCACTGAAGCTTTCTTT
CSVATGGLGTEAFF
>few|TRBJ1-5|TRBV13|TRBD1
TGTGCCAGCAGCGTAGGACAGGCCAATCAGCCCCAGCATTTT
CASSVGQANQPQHF
>NA|TRBJ2-3|TRBV7-3|NA
TGTGCCAGCAGCTTCGGTGATGATACGCAGTATTTT
CASSFGDDTQYF
>few|TRBJ2-7|TRBV20-1|NA
TGCAGTGCTAGTGGTCGCCATCAGGAGCAGTACTTC
CSASGRHQEQYF
>few|TRBJ2-3|TRBV28|NA
TGTGCCAGCAGTGGGGGGGCCACCTACACAGATACGCAGTATTTT
CASSGGATYTDTQYF
>few|TRBJ1-1|TRBV7-3|NA
TGTGCCAGCAGCTTAGCGGACGGAACTGAAGCTTTCTTT
CASSLADGTEAFF
>few|TRBJ1-4|TRBV9|TRBD1
TGTGCCAGCAGTGCCAGACAGGGAAGGATGGAAAAACTGTTTTTT
CASSARQGRMEKLFF
>few|TRBJ2-5|TRBV12-3/TRBV12-4|TRBD1
TGTGCCAGCAGTTTACTTCAGGGGGTCCAAGAGACCCAGTACTTC
CASSLLQGVQETQYF
>many|TRBJ2-7|TRBV29-1|NA
TGCAGCGTTGAAGATCCAAGGGTCATTGGGTACGAGCAGTACTTC
CSVEDPRVIGYEQYF
>few|TRBJ1-1|TRBV29-1|NA
TGCAGCGTTTCTCCGGGGGTGGCGGGCACTGAAGCTTTCTTT
CSVSPGVAGTEAFF
>few|TRBJ2-2|TRBV11-2|TRBD1
TGTGCCAGCACCTCAGCCAGGACAGGGGGCTTGAACACCGGGGAGCTGTTTTTT
CASTSARTGGLNTGELFF
>NA|TRBJ2-7|TRBV7-9|NA
TGTGCCAGCAGCTCAGCCCGGGACGGCTACGAGCAGTACTTC
CASSSARDGYEQYF
>NA|TRBJ2-7|TRBV5-1|NA
TGCGCCAGCAGCTTGGCCTCAGGGGCCAACGAGCAGTACTTC
CASSLASGANEQYF
>NA|TRBJ1-3|TRBV4-3|NA
TGCGCCAGCAGCCAAGTCGCAGGGAGCTCTGGAAACACCATATATTTT
CASSQVAGSSGNTIYF
>many|TRBJ2-3|TRBV7-9|TRBD2
TGTGCCAGCAGCCCCCTGGGGGGGGATGAAGATACGCAGTATTTT
CASSPLGGDEDTQYF
>many|TRBJ2-3|TRBV29-1|NA
TGCAGCGTTGTTGGCGATACGCAGTATTTT
CSVVGDTQYF
>many|TRBJ1-2|TRBV29-1|TRBD1
TGCAGCGTCGGACAGGACTATGGCTACACCTTC
CSVGQDYGYTF
>few|TRBJ1-5|TRBV5-1|NA
TGCGCCAGCAGCCTCGACAGTTCCCCGCCCCAGCATTTT
CASSLDSSPPQHF
>few|TRBJ1-2|TRBV15|NA
TGTGCCACCAGCAGGATGACATTACAGACCGACTATGGCTACACCTTC
CATSRMTLQTDYGYTF
>once|TRBJ2-7|TRBV5-1|TRBD1
TGCGCCAGCAGCAAATCGGTCCCGGGACAGGGTTCCATAAACTACGAGCAGTACTTC
CASSKSVPGQGSINYEQYF
>NA|TRBJ1-3|TRBV6-6|TRBD1
TGTGCCAGCAACCAACAGGGGGCGAGCTCTGGAAACACCATATATTTT
CASNQQGASSGNTIYF
>NA|TRBJ2-7|TRBV25-1|TRBD1
TGTGCCAGCGTCCGACAGGGGAGATACGAGCAGTACTTC
CASVRQGRYEQYF
>NA|TRBJ1-2|TRBV27|NA
TGTGCCAGCAGACTCGACAGTTCTAGCGGCTACACCTTC
CASRLDSSSGYTF
>few|TRBJ1-1|TRBV5-1|NA
TGCGCCAGCAGCTCAGGACAGAACACTGAAGCTTTCTTT
CASSSGQNTEAFF
>many|TRBJ1-3|TRBV3-1|NA
TGTGCCAGCAGCCAATACTCCGGGACTGGAAACACCATATATTTT
CASSQYSGTGNTIYF
>few|TRBJ1-6|TRBV5-6|NA
TGTGCCAGCAGCTTCCGGACTTCGCTGGGATCACCCCTCCACTTT
CASSFRTSLGSPLHF
>few|TRBJ2-5|TRBV10-3|NA
TGTGCCATCAGTGACCCTCAGACACTCCAAGAGACCCAGTACTTC
CAISDPQTLQETQYF
>many|TRBJ1-4|TRBV10-3|NA
TGTGCCATCAGTGAAGGGGGGTCTAATGAAAAACTGTTTTTT
CAISEGGSNEKLFF
>few|TRBJ2-7|TRBV12-3/TRBV12-4|TRBD1
TGTGCCAGCAGGGAAAGCGGGACAGGGAGTCCCGAGCAGTACTTC
CASRESGTGSPEQYF
>many|TRBJ1-6|TRBV6-4|TRBD1
TGTGCCAGCAGTGCGGGACAGGGCAATTCACCCCTCCACTTT
CASSAGQGNSPLHF
>many|TRBJ1-4|TRBV6-5|NA
TGTGCCAGCAGTTACCTTCCGGAAGCCGAAAAACTGTTTTTT
CASSYLPEAEKLFF
>few|TRBJ2-3|TRBV27|TRBD1
TGTGCCAGCACCCCGGGACAGGGGGGAGGACTGGATACGCAGTATTTT
CASTPGQGGGLDTQYF
>NA|TRBJ1-2|TRBV30|NA
TGTGCCTGGAACCATGTACTCAGGAGGAGGGTAGAGTATGGCTACACCTTC
CAWNHVLRRRVEYGYTF
>few|TRBJ2-1|TRBV29-1|TRBD1
TGCAGCGCCTTAGGGGGCGCGGAGGACAATGAGCAGTTCTTC
CSALGGAEDNEQFF
>few|TRBJ2-7|TRBV2|TRBD2
TGTGCCAGCAGAACGGGAGGGTACGAGCAGTACTTC
CASRTGGYEQYF
>few|TRBJ2-5|TRBV5-4|NA
TGTGCCAGCAGCTTACAGTCCCAAGAGACCCAGTACTTC
CASSLQSQETQYF